This T cell receptor (beta chain) came from a study of CXCR3-negative and CXCR3-positive naive CD8 T cells. This CDR3 is built from 13 residues. Germline V CDR1 and CDR2: SGHDT, YYEEEE. 5' RACE with UMI labels generated the TRB cDNA libraries. TCRdb re-called the 5' RACE reads and catalogs CDR3 proteins one per entry, DNA excluded. Reported are over 100,000 distinct CDR3 sequences; the ten largest clones contain approximately 0.51%. The chain couples TRBV5-6 to TRBJ1-5. The clonotype was recovered from a human donor in good health. Some clones in this sample may be carry-over from other donors' samples. Sequenced material: naive CXCR3- CD8+ T cells from blood. The subset here: CD45RO-CCR7+CD27+CD95- naive CD8+ T cells lacking CXCR3 (TNR3-). This CDR3 is CASSPSGYQPQHF.